These T cell receptor beta chains were read from a single sample in a study of blood T cell repertoires in COVID-19. Here immunoSEQ multiplex PCR was the method, and the copy in TCRdb shows in-frame clones only, minus some. The sample consists of just over 80,000 clones, about three quarters of them appearing once. Sequenced: peripheral blood. The receptors stem from a woman older than 75 with active or convalescent COVID-19. Each CDR3 is given with its conserved first and last residue. A D gene is named only where the DNA matches it firmly. Rows may omit the clone size; those that give it use once, few, many or a size class.

v_gene: TRBV19
j_gene: TRBJ1-2
abundance: -
len: 15
d_gene: TRBD1
CDR3nt: TGTGCCAGTAGTATGATGGGACAGGAAAACTATGGCTACACCTTC
CDR3aa: CASSMMGQENYGYTF

v_gene: TRBV3-1/TRBV3-2
j_gene: TRBJ2-2
abundance: -
len: 15
d_gene: -
CDR3nt: TGTGCCAGCAGCCAAGGAAATTCGGGCACCGGGGAGCTGTTTTTT
CDR3aa: CASSQGNSGTGELFF

v_gene: TRBV29-1
j_gene: TRBJ2-7
abundance: -
len: 13
d_gene: TRBD2
CDR3nt: TGCAGCGCCACACTAGCGGGGACCTACGAGCAGTACTTC
CDR3aa: CSATLAGTYEQYF

v_gene: TRBV2
j_gene: TRBJ1-2
abundance: -
len: 15
d_gene: TRBD1
CDR3nt: TGTGCCAGCAGCCCCTCCCGACAGGGGTGGGATGGCAACACCTTC
CDR3aa: CASSPSRQGWDGNTF

v_gene: TRBV5-1
j_gene: TRBJ1-1
abundance: -
len: 15
d_gene: TRBD1
CDR3nt: TGCGCCAGCAGCTTGGACAGGGGTGGGAGCACTGAAGCTTTCTTT
CDR3aa: CASSLDRGGSTEAFF

v_gene: TRBV29-1
j_gene: TRBJ1-4
abundance: -
len: 13
d_gene: -
CDR3nt: TGCAGCGCCCGGGACACAGCCAATGAAAAACTGTTTTTT
CDR3aa: CSARDTANEKLFF

v_gene: TRBV7-8
j_gene: TRBJ1-2
abundance: -
len: 17
d_gene: TRBD1
CDR3nt: TGTGCCAGCAGCTTAGGGACAGGGGACTCAACACCCTATGGCTACACCTTC
CDR3aa: CASSLGTGDSTPYGYTF

v_gene: TRBV5-1
j_gene: TRBJ1-1
abundance: -
len: 13
d_gene: -
CDR3nt: TGCGCCAGCAGCCCCTCAGGGAACACTGAAGCTTTCTTT
CDR3aa: CASSPSGNTEAFF

v_gene: TRBV6-2/TRBV6-3
j_gene: TRBJ1-1
abundance: few
len: 18
d_gene: TRBD1
CDR3nt: TGTGCCAGCAGTTACTCCCGGACAGGGGGCACCAGGAGTACTGAAGCTTTCTTT
CDR3aa: CASSYSRTGGTRSTEAFF

v_gene: TRBV7-8
j_gene: TRBJ1-5
abundance: few
len: 17
d_gene: -
CDR3nt: TGTGCCAGCAGCGGAGAGAGGAATGCAGAAGTGGGTCAGCCCCAGCATTTT
CDR3aa: CASSGERNAEVGQPQHF

v_gene: TRBV2
j_gene: TRBJ2-2
abundance: -
len: 15
d_gene: TRBD1
CDR3nt: TGTGCCAGCAGGCGCTCTGAACAGGGGGCCGGGGAGCTGTTTTTT
CDR3aa: CASRRSEQGAGELFF

v_gene: TRBV18
j_gene: TRBJ1-6
abundance: -
len: 14
d_gene: -
CDR3nt: TGTGCCAGCTCACCAACGGGTGACAATTCACCCCTCCACTTT
CDR3aa: CASSPTGDNSPLHF

v_gene: TRBV18
j_gene: TRBJ1-2
abundance: -
len: 14
d_gene: TRBD1
CDR3nt: TGTGCCAGCTCACCATCGACAGGGGTAGGGGGCTACACCTTC
CDR3aa: CASSPSTGVGGYTF

v_gene: TRBV6-5
j_gene: TRBJ1-6
abundance: -
len: 13
d_gene: -
CDR3nt: TGTGCCAGCAGTAGACAGTATAATTCACCCCTCCACTTT
CDR3aa: CASSRQYNSPLHF

v_gene: TRBV25-1
j_gene: TRBJ2-3
abundance: -
len: 16
d_gene: TRBD2
CDR3nt: TGTGCCAGCAGTGAATCGGTAGCGGGGGCCACAGATACGCAGTATTTT
CDR3aa: CASSESVAGATDTQYF

v_gene: TRBV7-7
j_gene: TRBJ2-5
abundance: -
len: 15
d_gene: TRBD2
CDR3nt: TGTGCTAGCAGCCCTAGCGGGGGGGCGGGTGAGACCCAGTACTTC
CDR3aa: CASSPSGGAGETQYF

v_gene: TRBV9
j_gene: TRBJ2-5
abundance: -
len: 14
d_gene: TRBD2
CDR3nt: TGTGCCAGCAGCGTAGCGGGGGGGGCTGAGACCCAGTACTTC
CDR3aa: CASSVAGGAETQYF